The 24 T cell receptor beta chains given below trace back to one sample, sequenced in a study of T cell clonality in common variable immunodeficiency. The repertoire was sequenced with immunoSEQ multiplex PCR; TCRdb's copy has only in-frame clones and lacks some. In total the sample includes 15,000 to 20,000 clones, none of them seen once. General study points: Common variable immunodeficiency TCR beta sequences reportedly had fewer deletions and N-nucleotide insertions.

Their target antigens are unknown. The source material was peripheral blood mononuclear cells. These receptors were taken from a human donor with common variable immunodeficiency.

This clone occurred many times. The missing CDR3 end, 3 residues past where the read stops, is filled in from the germline J gene. The chain is built from TRBV18 and TRBJ1-3; D remains ambiguous. V lost 2 bases to trimming and J lost 2 bases, with 13 bases between them. The CDR3 totals 16 residues. Germline V lookup: CDR1 KGHSH, CDR2 LQKENI. CDR3 bases read: TGTGCCAGCTCACCATTACACCCACCAGCTGGAAACACC. This sequence encodes CASSPLHPPAGNT. From start to end, the CDR3 is CASSPLHPPAGNTIYF.

Notes on this clone: The CDR3 goes on 3 residues after the read ends, and that part is filled in from the germline J gene. The chain employs TRBV19 and TRBJ1-5, with D unclear. From germline, CDR1 is LNHDA and CDR2 SQIVND (reference sequence). This CDR3 has 15 amino acids. V dropped 1 base and J dropped 6 bases, with 13 bases sitting between them. CDR3 DNA, as far as it was read: TGTGCCAGTAGTATAGTTCCGGGTAGAGCTCAGCCC. The encoded protein is CASSIVPGRAQP. In full, the CDR3 is CASSIVPGRAQPQHF.

With respect to this clone: The CDR3 is cut off 3 residues early in the read; its end comes from the germline J gene. The same CDR3 arises from other DNA sequences in this sample as well. The chain joins TRBV5-1 to TRBJ2-2; no clear D. The CDR3 covers 13 residues. Germline V gene data show CDR1 as SGHRS and CDR2 as YFSETQ. Trimming removed 0 bases at V and 4 bases at J, with 4 bases between. The chain's CDR3 is CASSLDGTGELFF. Incomplete CDR3 DNA: TGCGCCAGCAGCTTGGACGGCACCGGGGAG. Complete variable domain (other parts from reference TRBV5-1 and TRBJ2-2): KAGVTQTPRYLIKTRGQQVTLSCSPISGHRSVSWYQQTPGQGLQFLFEYFSETQRNKGNFPGRFSGRQFSNSRSEMNVSTLELGDSALYLCASSLDGTGELFFGEGSRLTVL.

There are many counts of this clone. Read sequence stops 3 residues before the CDR3 end, and the germline J gene provides the missing end. This sequence joins TRBV5-1 and TRBJ2-2; 9 bases align to TRBD1. V gave up 3 bases and J gave up 4 bases; unmatched junction bases: 4. Germline CDR1 SGHRS, CDR2 YFSETQ. The CDR3 covers 15 residues. CDR3 DNA, as far as it was read: TGCGCCAGCAGCTGGGGGGACAGGGCCACCGGGGAG. It codes for CASSWGDRATGE. The full-length CDR3 reads as CASSWGDRATGELFF. Combining the CDR3 with reference TRBV5-1 and TRBJ2-2 gives the whole variable domain KAGVTQTPRYLIKTRGQQVTLSCSPISGHRSVSWYQQTPGQGLQFLFEYFSETQRNKGNFPGRFSGRQFSNSRSEMNVSTLELGDSALYLCASSWGDRATGELFFGEGSRLTVL.

Points on this clone: The read ends 3 residues before the CDR3 terminus; that terminus is restored from the germline J gene. This chain joins TRBV5-1 and TRBJ2-2; D may be TRBD2 (6 bases). The length of the CDR3 is 15 residues. Germline V gene sequence: CDR1 SGHRS, CDR2 YFSETQ. V was pared by 0 bases and J by 4 bases, with 10 bases between. This CDR3 is CASSLGSGSTGELFF. Partial CDR3 DNA: TGCGCCAGCAGCTTGGGTAGCGGTTCCACCGGGGAG.

This clone has a count of ten or more. The read ends 3 residues early relative to the CDR3; the germline J gene fills the gap. The V gene is TRBV9, the J gene TRBJ2-1, with 9 bases identical to TRBD2. The germline CDR1 and CDR2 sequences are SGDLS and YYNGEE. CDR3 size: 13 residues. The junction had 4 bases not matched to a gene; V was cut back by 6 bases and J by 6 bases. CDR3 DNA, as far as it was read: TGTGCCAGCAATGGCGGGGGGGGCAATGAG. Encoded protein: CASNGGGGNE. The complete CDR3 reads CASNGGGGNEQFF. The variable domain in full, completed from reference TRBV9 and TRBJ2-1, reads DSGVTQTPKHLITATGQRVTLRCSPRSGDLSVYWYQQSLDQGLQFLIQYYNGEERAKGNILERFSAQQFPDLHSELNLSSLELGDSALYFCASNGGGGNEQFFGPGTRLTVL.

This clone occurred a few times. The CDR3 goes on 3 residues after the read ends, and that part is filled in from the germline J gene. V and J are TRBV2 and TRBJ2-7, with 11 bases lining up with TRBD2. The CDR3 length is 15 residues. Germline V CDR1 and CDR2: SNHLY, FYNNEI. The junction had 4 bases not matched to a gene; V was cut back by 6 bases and J by 0 bases. CDR3: CASRPTSGSSYEQYF. The covered CDR3 bases are TGTGCCAGCAGACCTACTAGCGGGAGCTCCTACGAG.

This clone occurred a few times. The CDR3 loop is CASSIGGDSGELFF. Partial CDR3 DNA: TGTGCCAGTAGTATAGGGGGGGACTCCGGGGAG. The chain employs TRBV19 and TRBJ2-2; TRBD2 might be the D (6 bases). The read stops 3 residues short of the end of the CDR3; the missing end is completed from the germline J gene. Per germline, CDR1 LNHDA and CDR2 SQIVND (reference sequence). CDR3 size: 14 residues. Between the trimmed V and J ends, which lost 1 base and 6 bases, there was a span of 9 bases.

As to this clone: The sequence runs out 3 residues before the end of the CDR3; the remainder is reconstructed from the germline J gene. V and J are TRBV5-1 and TRBJ1-4, with D maybe TRBD1 (6 bases). Germline V gene data show CDR1 as SGHRS and CDR2 as YFSETQ. This CDR3 comprises 15 residues. Between the trimmed V and J ends, which lost 3 bases and 5 bases, there was a span of 14 bases. The DNA read from the CDR3 is TGCGCCAGCAGCTCCATCAGGGGTGACAATGAAAAA. Residues: CASSSIRGDNEK. The full CDR3 is CASSSIRGDNEKLFF. The full variable domain, rest sourced from reference TRBV5-1 and TRBJ1-4, is KAGVTQTPRYLIKTRGQQVTLSCSPISGHRSVSWYQQTPGQGLQFLFEYFSETQRNKGNFPGRFSGRQFSNSRSEMNVSTLELGDSALYLCASSSIRGDNEKLFFGSGTQLSVL.

This clone was counted at least ten times. With the read ending 3 residues before the CDR3 end, the germline J gene is used to fill in that end. The V and J genes are TRBV5-1 and TRBJ1-1; 7 bases match TRBD1. The CDR3 covers 16 residues. V lost 4 bases and J lost 5; bases outside the gene matches: 14. In germline, CDR1 is SGHRS, CDR2 YFSETQ. The CDR3 sequence: CASSGKQGTTGTEAFF. CDR3 DNA, as far as it was read: TGCGCCAGCAGCGGCAAACAGGGGACGACTGGGACTGAA. Drawing the rest from reference TRBV5-1 and TRBJ1-1, the complete variable domain is KAGVTQTPRYLIKTRGQQVTLSCSPISGHRSVSWYQQTPGQGLQFLFEYFSETQRNKGNFPGRFSGRQFSNSRSEMNVSTLELGDSALYLCASSGKQGTTGTEAFFGQGTRLTVV.

This clone was detected a few times. The read ends 3 residues before the CDR3 terminus; that terminus is restored from the germline J gene. This chain joins TRBV19 and TRBJ2-5, with D unresolved. The V gene's germline CDR1 is LNHDA and CDR2 SQIVND (reference sequence). This CDR3 region has 14 residues. The V and J ends lost 3 bases and 2 bases respectively, with 10 bases between them. Incomplete CDR3 DNA: TGTGCCAGTAGTATGGCGGCGGATCAAGAGACC. Translation gives CASSMAADQET. The CDR3 reads in full as CASSMAADQETQYF.

This clone turned up a few times. The read falls 3 residues short of the CDR3 end, and the missing part is taken from the germline J gene. The chain has TRBV19 and TRBJ2-1; TRBD2 aligns across 7 bases. Germline lookup yields CDR1 LNHDA and CDR2 SQIVND (reference sequence). The CDR3 extends over 15 amino acids. After removal of 5 bases from V and 4 bases from J, the junction contained 8 bases not matched to a gene. CDR3 bases read: TGTGCCAGTAGTGTCGGCGGGGGACTTTACAATGAG. Its protein is CASSVGGGLYNE. The full CDR3 sequence reads CASSVGGGLYNEQFF.

With respect to this clone: The CDR3 is cut off 3 residues early in the read; its end comes from the germline J gene. The gene calls are TRBV5-5 and TRBJ1-1; maybe TRBD1 (5 bases). Germline V lookup: CDR1 SGHKS, CDR2 YYEKEE (reference sequence). Trimming removed 4 bases at V and 4 bases at J, with 11 bases between. The CDR3 contains 13 residues. The CDR3 reads CASSKRTLTEAFF. The CDR3 DNA, read in part, is TGTGCCAGCAGCAAAAGGACACTCACTGAA.

This clone was counted between two and nine times. The sequence runs out 3 residues before the end of the CDR3; the remainder is reconstructed from the germline J gene. Different DNA sequences within this sample yield the same CDR3. V is TRBV18 and J is TRBJ1-3; 7 positions agree with TRBD1. V lost 6 bases, J lost 4 bases, and 12 bases stayed unmatched. Germline CDR1 reads KGHSH; CDR2 reads LQKENI. CDR3 length: 16 amino acids. The CDR3 bases that were read are TGTGCCAGCTCGCCGACGACAGGGAATAAGGGAAACACC. Its translation: CASSPTTGNKGNT. The whole CDR3 sequence is CASSPTTGNKGNTIYF.

There are many counts of this clone. The read terminates 3 residues before the CDR3 end, so the remaining end is supplied by the germline J gene. This chain uses TRBV28 with TRBJ2-7; 9 bases are shared with TRBD1. V shed 7 bases, J shed 3 bases, and the junction held 10 bases outside the gene matches. CDR1 and CDR2 (germline): MDHEN, SYDVKM. The CDR3 contains 15 residues. CDR3 region: CASTSTGTGRYEQYF. CDR3 DNA, as far as it was read: TGTGCCAGCACCTCAACCGGGACAGGGCGCTACGAG.

This clone has just a few counts. The CDR3 end is not reached by the read, which stops 3 residues before it; the germline J gene fills it in. The chain couples TRBV11-2 to TRBJ2-7; D is undetermined. Germline CDR1 SGHAT, CDR2 FQNNGV. There are 12 residues in the CDR3. Trimming cost V 3 bases and J 5 bases, with 8 bases left between them. The covered CDR3 bases are TGTGCCAGCAGCTTCGCGGTAGACGAG. Translation gives CASSFAVDE. The whole CDR3 is CASSFAVDEQYF.

This clone was picked up a small number of times. The read ends 3 residues early relative to the CDR3; the germline J gene fills the gap. The chain combines TRBV18 with TRBJ1-1; TRBD1 is a possible D gene (5 bases). V was shortened by 3 bases and J by 4 bases, with 15 bases between the two germline ends. CDR1 is KGHSH and CDR2 is LQKENI in the germline V gene. The CDR3 is 15 amino acids. CDR3 DNA, as far as it was read: TGTGCCAGCTCACCCGAGTCGGGAAGGGGCACTGAA. Translating it yields CASSPESGRGTE. The CDR3, in full, reads CASSPESGRGTEAFF.

This clone was seen ten or more times. The CDR3 extends 3 residues past the end of the read, so its final part is completed from the germline J gene. This sample includes further DNA sequences coding for the same CDR3. This rearrangement joins TRBV7-6 to TRBJ2-7, with 13 nucleotides matching TRBD2. The CDR3 consists of 16 residues. From germline, CDR1 is SGHVS and CDR2 FNYEAQ. After removal of 5 bases from V and 5 bases from J, the junction contained 9 bases not matched to a gene. The part of the CDR3 DNA that was read is TGTGCCAGCAGCCACCACGGGACTAGCGGGATCAACGAG. This sequence encodes CASSHHGTSGINE. The entire CDR3 is CASSHHGTSGINEQYF.

This clone was observed a few times. The CDR3 end lies 3 residues beyond the end of the read and is filled in from the germline J gene. The chain is built from TRBV18 and TRBJ1-2; 12 nucleotides align to TRBD1. The CDR3 has 15 amino acids. The V and J ends lost 8 bases and 6 bases, in that order; junction bases with no gene match: 10. Germline V gives CDR1 KGHSH, CDR2 LQKENI. The CDR3 bases that were read are TGTGCCAGCAATTCCGGGACAGGGGGCGAAGATGGC. It specifies CASNSGTGGEDG. The CDR3, in full, reads CASNSGTGGEDGYTF.

A note on this clone: The read ends 3 residues early relative to the CDR3; the germline J gene fills the gap. The rearrangement links TRBV5-1 to TRBJ2-5; 14 nucleotides line up with TRBD2. The CDR3 is 18 residues long. After removal of 3 bases from V and 0 bases from J, the junction contained 7 bases not matched to a gene. Germline V lookup: CDR1 SGHRS, CDR2 YFSETQ. Incomplete CDR3 DNA: TGCGCCAGCAGCTGGGGGACTAGCGGGGGTCCGTACCAAGAGACC. Translated, it gives CASSWGTSGGPYQET. The full CDR3 sequence reads CASSWGTSGGPYQETQYF.

For this clone: The read terminates 3 residues ahead of where the CDR3 ends, so the germline J gene completes it. The chain uses TRBV6-2 or TRBV6-3 and TRBJ2-7; the D is unclear. The V end lost 0 bases, the J end lost 4 bases, and 16 bases lay between the germline ends. The CDR3 consists of 16 residues. The germline V gene has CDR1 MNHEY and CDR2 SVGEGT. CDR3 bases read: TGTGCCAGCAGTTACTCGAATATGAGACAAACTTACGAG. Amino acids: CASSYSNMRQTYE. In full, the CDR3 reads CASSYSNMRQTYEQYF.

Notes on this clone: From the germline J gene comes the end of the CDR3, since the read stops 3 residues before it. This chain links TRBV19 with TRBJ2-1; 12 bases are a match to TRBD2. CDR3 size: 15 residues. V trimming: 3 bases; J trimming: 7 bases; junction bases outside the gene matches: 4. Germline lookup yields CDR1 LNHDA and CDR2 SQIVND (reference sequence). CDR3 DNA, as far as it was read: TGTGCCAGTAGTATTTTGGGGACTAGCGGGAATGAG. Protein product: CASSILGTSGNE. The complete CDR3 sequence is CASSILGTSGNEQFF.

With respect to this clone: The read terminates 3 residues before the CDR3 end, so the remaining end is supplied by the germline J gene. This chain joins TRBV19 and TRBJ2-7, with a possible D match to TRBD1 (5 bases). Germline CDR1 LNHDA, CDR2 SQIVND (reference sequence). This CDR3 contains 15 residues. Trimming removed 3 bases from V and 4 bases from J, with 16 bases in between. The CDR3 reads CASSMSRASLYEQYF. The CDR3 DNA, read in part, is TGTGCCAGTAGTATGAGCAGGGCCTCCCTATACGAG.

This clone was observed a few times. The read falls 3 residues short of the CDR3 end, and the missing part is taken from the germline J gene. The genes are TRBV30 and TRBJ1-3; unclear D gene. Looked up from germline, CDR1 is GTSNPN and CDR2 is SVGIG (reference sequence). This CDR3 has 16 amino acids. Deletions cut 0 bases from V and 6 bases from J, with 18 bases between. The part of the CDR3 DNA that was read is TGTGCCTGGAGTGTCCCCCGGGTGAGAGTACAAAACACC. Translated, it gives CAWSVPRVRVQNT. The whole CDR3 sequence is CAWSVPRVRVQNTIYF.